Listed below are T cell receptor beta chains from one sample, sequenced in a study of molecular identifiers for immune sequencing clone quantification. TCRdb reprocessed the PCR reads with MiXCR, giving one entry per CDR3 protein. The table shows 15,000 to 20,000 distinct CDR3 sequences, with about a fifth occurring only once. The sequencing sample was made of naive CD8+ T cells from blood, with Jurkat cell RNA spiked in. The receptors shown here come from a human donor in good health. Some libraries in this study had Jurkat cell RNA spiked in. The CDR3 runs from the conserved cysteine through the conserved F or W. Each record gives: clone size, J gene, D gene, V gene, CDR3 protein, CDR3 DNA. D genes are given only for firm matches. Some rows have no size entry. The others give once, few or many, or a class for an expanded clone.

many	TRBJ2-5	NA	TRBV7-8	CASSLSARRQETQYF	TGTGCCAGCAGCTTAAGCGCTAGGCGGCAAGAGACCCAGTACTTC
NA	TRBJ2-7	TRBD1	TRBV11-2	CASSLQGDEQYF	TGTGCCAGCAGCTTACAGGGGGACGAGCAGTACTTC
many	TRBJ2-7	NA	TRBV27	CASSTGQSVSYEQYF	TGTGCCAGCAGCACAGGACAATCCGTCTCGTACGAGCAGTACTTC
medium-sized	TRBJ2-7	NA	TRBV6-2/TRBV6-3	CASSFKYEQYF	TGTGCCAGCAGTTTCAAGTACGAGCAGTACTTC
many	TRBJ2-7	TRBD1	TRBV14	CASSRRDSSYEQYF	TGTGCCAGCAGCCGCCGGGACAGCTCCTACGAGCAGTACTTC
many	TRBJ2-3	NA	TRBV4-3	CASSQDEGETDTQYF	TGCGCCAGCAGCCAAGACGAGGGCGAGACAGATACGCAGTATTTT
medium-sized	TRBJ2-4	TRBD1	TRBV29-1	CSVEQTGIQYF	TGCAGCGTCGAGCAGACAGGGATTCAGTACTTC
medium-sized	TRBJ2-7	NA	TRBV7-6	CASSLLVPYEQYF	TGTGCCAGCAGCTTACTAGTTCCCTACGAGCAGTACTTC
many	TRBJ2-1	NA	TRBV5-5	CASSQFKSSYNEQFF	TGTGCCAGCAGCCAATTTAAGAGCTCCTACAATGAGCAGTTCTTC
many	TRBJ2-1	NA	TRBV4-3	CASSHANNEQFF	TGCGCCAGCAGCCACGCCAACAATGAGCAGTTCTTC
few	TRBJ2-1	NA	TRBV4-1	CASSPYSSSYNEQFF	TGCGCCAGCAGTCCGTATAGCAGCTCCTACAATGAGCAGTTCTTC
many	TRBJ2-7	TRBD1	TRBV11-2	CASSSSVYRGPREQYF	TGTGCCAGCAGCTCCTCCGTTTACAGGGGTCCAAGGGAGCAGTACTTC
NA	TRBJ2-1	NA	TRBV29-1	CSVPRASYNEQFF	TGCAGCGTTCCCCGGGCCTCCTACAATGAGCAGTTCTTC
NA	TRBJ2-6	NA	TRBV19	CASTPHPSGANVLTF	TGTGCCAGTACCCCACACCCCTCTGGGGCCAACGTCCTGACTTTC
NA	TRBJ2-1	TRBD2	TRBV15	CATSRGTSGRGEQFF	TGTGCCACCAGCAGAGGAACTAGCGGGAGAGGGGAGCAGTTCTTC
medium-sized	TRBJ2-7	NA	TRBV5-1	CASSYPEGISEQYF	TGCGCCAGCAGCTACCCCGAAGGCATCAGTGAGCAGTACTTC
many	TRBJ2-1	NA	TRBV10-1	CASSESEWAHNEQFF	TGCGCCAGCAGTGAGTCGGAGTGGGCCCACAATGAGCAGTTCTTC
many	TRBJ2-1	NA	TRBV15	CATSRDLRSGDEQFF	TGTGCCACCAGCAGAGATCTCCGTAGTGGCGATGAGCAGTTCTTC
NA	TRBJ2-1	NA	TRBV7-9	CASSGTSYNEQFF	TGTGCCAGCAGCGGGACAAGCTACAATGAGCAGTTCTTC
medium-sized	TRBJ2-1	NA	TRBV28	CASSLGSYNEQFF	TGTGCCAGCAGTTTAGGGTCCTACAATGAGCAGTTCTTC
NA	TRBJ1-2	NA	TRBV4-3	CASSQAPGEGYGYTF	TGCGCCAGCAGCCAAGCCCCGGGGGAGGGGTATGGCTACACCTTC
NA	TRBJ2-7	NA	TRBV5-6	CASSWRGSRHEQYF	TGTGCCAGCAGCTGGCGTGGGTCGCGGCACGAGCAGTACTTC
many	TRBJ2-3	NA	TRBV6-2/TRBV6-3	CASRNRAADTQYF	TGTGCCAGCAGAAACAGGGCCGCAGATACGCAGTATTTT
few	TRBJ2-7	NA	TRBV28	CASSLGQKVYEQYF	TGTGCCAGCAGTTTAGGGCAGAAAGTATACGAGCAGTACTTC
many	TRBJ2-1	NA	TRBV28	CASSKQGTYNEQFF	TGTGCCAGCAGCAAACAGGGAACCTACAATGAGCAGTTCTTC
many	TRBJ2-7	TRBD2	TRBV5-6	CASSLGSGLAGVEQYF	TGTGCCAGCAGCTTGGGTAGCGGACTAGCGGGAGTCGAGCAGTACTTC
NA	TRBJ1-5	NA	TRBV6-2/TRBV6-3	CASKDISNRPQHF	TGTGCCAGCAAGGACATAAGCAATCGGCCCCAGCATTTT
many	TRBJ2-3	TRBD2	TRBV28	CASSLMGLAGEDTQYF	TGTGCCAGCAGTTTAATGGGACTAGCGGGAGAAGATACGCAGTATTTT
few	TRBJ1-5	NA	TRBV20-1	CSVPLPGRKGNQPQHF	TGCAGTGTTCCCCTGCCGGGGCGGAAGGGCAATCAGCCCCAGCATTTT
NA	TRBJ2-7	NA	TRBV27	CASSFGTPYEQYF	TGTGCCAGCAGTTTCGGCACCCCCTACGAGCAGTACTTC
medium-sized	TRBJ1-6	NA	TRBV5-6	CASSKEGRRNSSPLHF	TGTGCCAGCAGCAAGGAGGGGCGCAGGAACTCTTCACCCCTCCACTTT
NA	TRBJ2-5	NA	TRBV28	CASTLREQETQYF	TGTGCCAGCACCCTTCGGGAACAAGAGACCCAGTACTTC
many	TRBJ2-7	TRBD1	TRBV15	CATSTRPGTGVEEQYF	TGTGCCACCAGCACGCGTCCCGGGACAGGGGTGGAAGAGCAGTACTTC
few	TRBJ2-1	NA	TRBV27	CASRGGNEQFF	TGTGCCAGCAGGGGTGGGAATGAGCAGTTCTTC
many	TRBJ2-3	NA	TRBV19	CASSPRPGRITDTQYF	TGTGCCAGTAGTCCCCGGCCGGGGAGGATCACAGATACGCAGTATTTT
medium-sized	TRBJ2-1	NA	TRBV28	CASRTGLSPHEQFF	TGTGCCAGCAGGACGGGACTGTCGCCCCATGAGCAGTTCTTC
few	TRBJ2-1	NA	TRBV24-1	CATSDESGVGNEQFF	TGTGCCACCAGTGATGAATCGGGAGTGGGCAATGAGCAGTTCTTC
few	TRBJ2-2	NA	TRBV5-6	CASSLPGELFF	TGTGCCAGCAGCTTACCCGGGGAGCTGTTTTTT
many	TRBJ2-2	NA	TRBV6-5	CASSYSGGELFF	TGTGCCAGCAGTTACTCAGGCGGGGAGCTGTTTTTT
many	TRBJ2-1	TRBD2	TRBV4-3	CASSQGAGGSYNEQFF	TGCGCCAGCAGCCAAGGGGCGGGAGGATCCTACAATGAGCAGTTCTTC
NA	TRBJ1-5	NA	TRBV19	CASSREGAYGGVSQPQHF	TGTGCCAGTAGCCGGGAAGGGGCTTACGGGGGTGTATCTCAGCCCCAGCATTTT
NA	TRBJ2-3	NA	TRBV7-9	CASRTLMGATDTQYF	TGTGCCAGCAGGACCTTAATGGGGGCCACAGATACGCAGTATTTT
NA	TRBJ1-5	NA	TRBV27	CASSLAGYNQPQHF	TGTGCCAGCAGTTTGGCGGGGTACAATCAGCCCCAGCATTTT
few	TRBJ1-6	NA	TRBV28	CASSPVTRVDSPLHF	TGTGCCAGCAGTCCTGTGACCCGAGTGGATTCACCCCTCCACTTT
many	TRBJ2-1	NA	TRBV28	CASSSESTVDSYNEQFF	TGTGCCAGCAGTTCCGAGTCCACGGTAGACTCCTACAATGAGCAGTTCTTC